This T cell receptor beta chain came from a study of regulatory T cells in long-lasting Graves disease (dated by TCRdb to 2020 to 2022). For the study in its entirety: Persistent Graves' disease meant more than 5 years of antithyroid drug treatment with TSH receptor autoantibodies that stayed positive. Persistent Graves' disease patients were compared with newly diagnosed Graves' disease patients by peripheral blood TCR sequencing and RNA sequencing. The study was conducted in China and was registered as a clinical trial. A total of roughly 35 samples underwent TCR sequencing: about 13 from persistent and some 20 from newly diagnosed Graves' disease patients. On average, persistent Graves' disease patients in the clinical cohort had been on antithyroid drugs for approximately ten years.

This clonotype was detected many times. Its antigen is still unknown. Base qualities are missing; no much larger clone stands one base away. The time point label on this specimen signifies: persistent/refractory GD, antithyroid drugs over 5 years with positive TRAb. For both TCR sequencing and RNA sequencing, RNA was extracted from PBMCs in TRIzol. The diagnosis of Graves' disease was made according to American Thyroid Association guidelines. Patients were recruited from an endocrinology department in Xi'an, China. From each patient, roughly 9 milliliters of peripheral blood was collected into an EDTA anticoagulant tube. Ficoll Paque Plus density gradient separation was used to isolate PBMCs, and no additional T cell sorting was done. RNA quality was checked with an Agilent 2100 Bioanalyzer and agarose gel, and concentration with a NanoDrop 2000. Libraries were prepared through multiplex PCR. The reads were generated on an Illumina HiSeq 4000. To build TCR beta libraries, CDR3 regions were amplified by Arm-PCR using iRepertoire HTBI primers. Before sequencing, the PCR products underwent gel purification. The study's processing was this. Gene usage analysis of CDR3 amino acid clonotypes used the approximately 62 TRBV and 14 to 15 TRBJ segments found across samples. COPE and FqMerger were used to merge the filtered high-quality paired reads into contigs. BLAST was used to align contigs to IMGT TRBV, TRBD and TRBJ reference genes, and CDR3 was defined according to IMGT. Clonotypes above 0.1% frequency were classified as highly expanded clones. Shannon entropy was used to measure repertoire diversity, and the Gini coefficient was used to measure V-J evenness. A clonotype was considered public if more than one individual shared it. The public reads were quality trimmed at Q25 with fastp and then assembled into clones with MiXCR by TCRdb, keeping productive beta chains. Rows merge per CDR3 protein into single entries with the most common DNA and genes. TCRdb, rather than the study authors, made the V and J calls. The sample records about 290,000 distinct CDR3 sequences, more than 20% of which are singletons. Roughly 50% of the sample goes to the ten largest clones.

Points the paper makes about the study in general: Preferential use of TRBV28, TRBJ1-2 and TRBJ2-5 was observed in persistent disease, whereas TRBV20-1 and TRBJ2-1 were favored in newly diagnosed disease. More public clonotypes were shared among persistent patients (under 3,000) than among newly diagnosed patients (more than 900). Sequencing and analysis were limited to the TCR beta chain. The authors acknowledged the small sample size as a limitation that may reduce accuracy. Compared with newly diagnosed patients, patients with persistent Graves' disease had lower TCR Shannon entropy and fewer highly expanded clones, which suggests clonal expansion. Only peripheral blood was studied, because thyroid tissue, the primary lesion, was inaccessible.

Deletion took 2 bases off V and 4 bases off J, with a span of 8 bases between the germline ends. CDR1 is given as MDHEN and CDR2 as SYDVKM, both from the germline V gene. CDR3 length: 13 amino acids, cysteine to phenylalanine. CDR3 DNA is the only sequence kept; it has 39 bases, read in frame from the first base. The clonotype comes from a female donor with Graves disease. The sequences come from peripheral blood mononuclear cells (PBMCs), collected when the disease was refractory, from a patient treated with antithyroid drugs. This receptor chain uses TRBV28 and TRBJ2-5; no D segment can be confidently identified. The bases are TGTGCCAGCAGTTTAGGGAACCCAGAGACCCAGTACTTC. Its amino acids are CASSLGNPETQYF.